Below are 5 T cell receptor beta chains sequenced from a single sample in a study of cytomegalovirus exposure and HLA in healthy donors. The study ran its PCR with 60 Vbeta and 13 Jbeta primers. Libraries were prepared by immunoSEQ multiplex PCR; TCRdb keeps only in-frame clonotypes and omits some of them. Seen here are under 130,000 clones, roughly 80% observed once, and the top ten hold 6.5% to 7%. The sample consisted of PBMCs. These receptor sequences come from a young man in good health and CMV-seropositive.

The gene calls are TRBV7-6 and TRBJ2-1; 9 bases are a match to TRBD2. V shed 3 bases, J shed 4 bases, and the junction held 10 bases outside the gene matches. In germline, CDR1 is SGHVS, CDR2 FNYEAQ. This CDR3 spans 17 amino acids. The chain's CDR3 is CASSFSGGQWGYNEQFF. The CDR3, as DNA: TGTGCCAGCAGCTTTAGCGGGGGCCAGTGGGGTTACAATGAGCAGTTCTTC.

The chain uses TRBV30 and TRBJ1-1, with a possible D match to TRBD1 (6 bases). There are 12 residues in the CDR3. V shed 4 bases and J shed 10 bases, with 16 bases lying between them. CDR1 is GTSNPN, CDR2 SVGIG, per germline (reference sequence). CDR3 in DNA: TGTGCCTGGAAAAAGGGGGAAGTACGAGCTTTCTTT. Its protein product is CAWKKGEVRAFF.

This chain connects TRBV10-3 to TRBJ2-5, with D tentatively TRBD1 (5 bases). TRBJ2-7 matches the DNA end more closely, so the J call is doubtful. The CDR3 totals 14 residues. The germline V gene encodes CDR1 ENHRY and CDR2 SYGVKD. DNA for the CDR3: TGTGCCATCAGTGAGGGTCAGGGTCAGGACGAGCAGTACTTC. Translated, it gives CAISEGQGQDEQYF.

This sequence joins TRBV5-1 and TRBJ2-5; TRBD2 is a possible D gene (9 bases). The germline V gene encodes CDR1 SGHRS and CDR2 YFSETQ. The V end lost 0 bases, the J end lost 1 base, and 16 bases lay between the germline ends. This CDR3 has 17 amino acids. In DNA form, the CDR3 reads TGCGCCAGCAGCTTGGCAGGGGGCGGGGGGGCCCAAGAGACCCAGTACTTC. This encodes CASSLAGGGGAQETQYF.

The chain joins TRBV10-1 to TRBJ2-1, with 11 bases lining up with TRBD2. The CDR3 contains 14 residues. With 8 bases clipped from V and 9 bases from J, the junction kept 9 bases outside the gene matches. The germline gives CDR1 WNHNN, CDR2 SYGVQD (reference sequence). CDR3 amino acids: CASSLAGGKAEQFF. The DNA of the CDR3 is TGCGCCAGCTCCCTAGCGGGGGGTAAGGCTGAGCAGTTCTTC.